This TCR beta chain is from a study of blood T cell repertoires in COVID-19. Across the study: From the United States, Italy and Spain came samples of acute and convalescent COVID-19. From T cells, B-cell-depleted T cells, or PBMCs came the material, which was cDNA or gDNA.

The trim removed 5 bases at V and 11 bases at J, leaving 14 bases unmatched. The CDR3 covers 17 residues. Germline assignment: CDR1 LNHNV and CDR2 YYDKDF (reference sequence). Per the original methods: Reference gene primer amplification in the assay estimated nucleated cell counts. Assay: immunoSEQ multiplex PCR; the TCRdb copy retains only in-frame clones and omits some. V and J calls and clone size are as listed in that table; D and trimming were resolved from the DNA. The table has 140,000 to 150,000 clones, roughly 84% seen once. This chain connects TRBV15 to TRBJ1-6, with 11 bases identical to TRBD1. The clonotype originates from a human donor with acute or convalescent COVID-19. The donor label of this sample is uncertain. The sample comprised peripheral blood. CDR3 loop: CATSWGGTGGPATPLHF. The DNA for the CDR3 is TGTGCCACCAGCTGGGGGGGGACAGGGGGACCCGCGACACCCCTCCACTTT.